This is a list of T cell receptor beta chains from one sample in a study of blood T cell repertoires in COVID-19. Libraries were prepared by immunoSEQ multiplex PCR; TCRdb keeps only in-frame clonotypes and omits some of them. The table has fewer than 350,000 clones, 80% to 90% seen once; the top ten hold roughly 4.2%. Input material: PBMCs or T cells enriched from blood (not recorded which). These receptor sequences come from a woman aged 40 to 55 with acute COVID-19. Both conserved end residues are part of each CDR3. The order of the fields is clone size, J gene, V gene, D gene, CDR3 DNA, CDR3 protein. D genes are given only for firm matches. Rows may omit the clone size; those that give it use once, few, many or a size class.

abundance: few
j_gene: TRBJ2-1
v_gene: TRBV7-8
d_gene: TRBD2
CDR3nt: TGTGCCAGCAGCTTAGGGACTAGCGGCAATGAGCAGTTCTTC
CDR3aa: CASSLGTSGNEQFF

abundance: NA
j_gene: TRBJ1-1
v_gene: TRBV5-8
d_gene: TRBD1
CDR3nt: TGTGCCAGCAGCTCGGGACAGGGGAACACTGAAGCTTTCTTT
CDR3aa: CASSSGQGNTEAFF

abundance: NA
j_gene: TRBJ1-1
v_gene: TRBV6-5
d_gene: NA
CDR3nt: TGTGCCAGCAGTACTAACAGGGTGACTGAAGCTTTCTTT
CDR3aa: CASSTNRVTEAFF

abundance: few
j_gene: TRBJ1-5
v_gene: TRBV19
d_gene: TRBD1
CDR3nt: TGTGCCAGTAGTGGGACAGGAGGGAATGCCATTCAGCCCCAGCATTTT
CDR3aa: CASSGTGGNAIQPQHF

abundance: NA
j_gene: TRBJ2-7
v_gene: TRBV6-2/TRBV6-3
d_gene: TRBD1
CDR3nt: TGTGCCAGCAGCGACGGACAGGGCTCCTACGAGCAGTACTTC
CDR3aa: CASSDGQGSYEQYF

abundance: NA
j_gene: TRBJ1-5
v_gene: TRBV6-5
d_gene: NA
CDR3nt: TGTGCCAGCAGTTACTCAGGCCGAGGTGGTACTCAGCCCCAGCATTTT
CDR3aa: CASSYSGRGGTQPQHF

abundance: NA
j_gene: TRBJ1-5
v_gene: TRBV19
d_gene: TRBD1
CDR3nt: TGTGCCAGTAGTCCCCGGGGACAGGGGCACAATCAGCCCCAGCATTTT
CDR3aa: CASSPRGQGHNQPQHF

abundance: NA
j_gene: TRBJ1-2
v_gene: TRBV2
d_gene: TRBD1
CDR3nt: TGTGCCAGCAGTCCACGACAGGGGGCGGCTAACTATGGCTACACCTTC
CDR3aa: CASSPRQGAANYGYTF

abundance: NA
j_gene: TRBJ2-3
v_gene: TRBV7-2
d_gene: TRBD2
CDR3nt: TGTGCCAGCAGCTTAGTCGGCGGGGGATTGACAGATACGCAGTATTTT
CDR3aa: CASSLVGGGLTDTQYF

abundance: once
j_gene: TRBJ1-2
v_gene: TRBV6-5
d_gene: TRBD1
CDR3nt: TGTGCCAGCGCTCAGACAGGGGTTAACTATGGCTACACCTTC
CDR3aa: CASAQTGVNYGYTF

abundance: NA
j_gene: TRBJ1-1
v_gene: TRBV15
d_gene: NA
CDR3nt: TGTGCCACCAGCAGAGTCGGGGTTTGGACTGAAGCTTTCTTT
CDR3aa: CATSRVGVWTEAFF

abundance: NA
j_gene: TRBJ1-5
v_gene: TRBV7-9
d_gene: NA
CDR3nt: TGTGCCAGCAGCTTAGGAAACTCGGGGAATCAGCCCCAGCATTTT
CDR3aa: CASSLGNSGNQPQHF

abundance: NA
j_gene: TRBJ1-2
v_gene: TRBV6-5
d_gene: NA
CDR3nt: TGTGCCAGCAGCACGACAGCCGTCTATGGCTACACCTTC
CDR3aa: CASSTTAVYGYTF

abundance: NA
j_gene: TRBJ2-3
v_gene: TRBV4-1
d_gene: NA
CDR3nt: TGCGCCAGCAGCCAAGTTGACCGGGCGGGCGTTAGCACAGATACGCAGTATTTT
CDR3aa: CASSQVDRAGVSTDTQYF

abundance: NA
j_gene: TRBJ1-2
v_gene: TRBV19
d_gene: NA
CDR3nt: TGTGCCAGTAGTACCTCCGCAGGAGGAAACTATGGCTACACCTTC
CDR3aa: CASSTSAGGNYGYTF

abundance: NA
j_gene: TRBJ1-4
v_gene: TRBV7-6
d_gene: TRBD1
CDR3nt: TGTGCCAGCAGCTTAGGACAGGGGTCCCCTAATGAAAAACTGTTTTTT
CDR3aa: CASSLGQGSPNEKLFF

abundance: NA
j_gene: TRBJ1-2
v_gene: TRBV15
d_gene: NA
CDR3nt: TGTGCCACCAGCAGTAGGCGAGGGGGTGAATATGGCTACACCTTC
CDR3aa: CATSSRRGGEYGYTF